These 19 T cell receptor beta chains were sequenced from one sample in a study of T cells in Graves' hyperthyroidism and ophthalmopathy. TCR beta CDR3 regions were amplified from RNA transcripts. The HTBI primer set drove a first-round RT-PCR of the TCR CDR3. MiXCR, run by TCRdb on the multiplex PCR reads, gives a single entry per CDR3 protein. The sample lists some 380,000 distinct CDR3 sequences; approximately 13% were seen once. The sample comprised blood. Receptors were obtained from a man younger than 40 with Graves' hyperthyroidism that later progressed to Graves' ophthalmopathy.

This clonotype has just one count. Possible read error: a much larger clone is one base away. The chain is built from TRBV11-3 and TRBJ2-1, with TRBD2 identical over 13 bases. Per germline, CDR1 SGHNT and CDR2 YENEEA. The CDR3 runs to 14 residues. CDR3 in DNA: TGTGCCAGCAGCTCGGGACTAGCGGGGAATGATCAGTTCTTC. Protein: CASSSGLAGNDQFF. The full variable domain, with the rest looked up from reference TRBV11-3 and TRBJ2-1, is EAGVVQSPRYKIIEKKQPVAFWCNPISGHNTLYWYLQNLGQGPELLIRYENEEAVDDSQLPKDRFSAERLKGVDSTLKIQPAELGDSAVYLCASSSGLAGNDQFFGPGTRLTVL.

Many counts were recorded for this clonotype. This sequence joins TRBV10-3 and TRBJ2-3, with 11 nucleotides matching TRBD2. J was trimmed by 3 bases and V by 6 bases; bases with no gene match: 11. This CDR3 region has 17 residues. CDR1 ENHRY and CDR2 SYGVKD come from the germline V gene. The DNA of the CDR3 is TGTGCCATCAGCCCCGGGACTAGCGGACGAGCGACAGATACGCAGTATTTT. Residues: CAISPGTSGRATDTQYF.

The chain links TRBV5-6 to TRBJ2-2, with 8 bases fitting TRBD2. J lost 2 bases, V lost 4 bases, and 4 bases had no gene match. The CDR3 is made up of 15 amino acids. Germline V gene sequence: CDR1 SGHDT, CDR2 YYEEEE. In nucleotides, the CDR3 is TGTGCCAGCAGCAAACTAGCGGTTAACACCGGGGAGCTGTTTTTT. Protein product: CASSKLAVNTGELFF.

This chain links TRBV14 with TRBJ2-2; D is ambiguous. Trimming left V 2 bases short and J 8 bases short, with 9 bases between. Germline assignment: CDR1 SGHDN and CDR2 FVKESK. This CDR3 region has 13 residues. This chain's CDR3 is CASSQYYRGELFF. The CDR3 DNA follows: TGTGCCAGCAGCCAATACTACCGGGGGGAGCTGTTTTTT. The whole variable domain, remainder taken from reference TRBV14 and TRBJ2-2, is EAGVTQFPSHSVIEKGQTVTLRCDPISGHDNLYWYRRVMGKEIKFLLHFVKESKQDESGMPNNRFLAERTGGTYSTLKVQPAELEDSGVYFCASSQYYRGELFFGEGSRLTVL.

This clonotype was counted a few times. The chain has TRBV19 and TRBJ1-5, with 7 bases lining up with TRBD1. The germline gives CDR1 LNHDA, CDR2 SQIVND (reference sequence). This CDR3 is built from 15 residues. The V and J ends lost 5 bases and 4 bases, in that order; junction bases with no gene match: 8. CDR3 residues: CASSWGDSGNQPQHF. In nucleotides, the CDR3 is TGTGCCAGTAGTTGGGGGGACAGCGGTAATCAGCCCCAGCATTTT.

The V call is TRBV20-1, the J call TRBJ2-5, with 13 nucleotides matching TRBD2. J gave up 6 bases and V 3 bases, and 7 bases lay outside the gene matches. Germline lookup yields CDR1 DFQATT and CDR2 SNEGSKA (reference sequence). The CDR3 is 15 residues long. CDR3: CSARPRTSGGQTQYF. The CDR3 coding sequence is TGCAGTGCTAGGCCCCGGACTAGCGGGGGTCAGACCCAGTACTTC.

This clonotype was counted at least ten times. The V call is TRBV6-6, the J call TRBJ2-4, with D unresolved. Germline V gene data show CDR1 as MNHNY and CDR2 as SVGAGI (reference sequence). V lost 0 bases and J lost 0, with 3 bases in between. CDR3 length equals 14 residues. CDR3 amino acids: CASSYSGAKNIQYF. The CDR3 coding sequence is TGTGCCAGCAGTTACTCTGGAGCCAAAAACATTCAGTACTTC.

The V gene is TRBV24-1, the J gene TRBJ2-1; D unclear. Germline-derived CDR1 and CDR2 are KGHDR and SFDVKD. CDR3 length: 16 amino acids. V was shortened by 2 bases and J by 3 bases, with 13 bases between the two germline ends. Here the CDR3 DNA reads TGTGCCACCAGTGATTCCAGCTCCATACTCTACAATGAGCAGTTCTTC. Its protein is CATSDSSSILYNEQFF.

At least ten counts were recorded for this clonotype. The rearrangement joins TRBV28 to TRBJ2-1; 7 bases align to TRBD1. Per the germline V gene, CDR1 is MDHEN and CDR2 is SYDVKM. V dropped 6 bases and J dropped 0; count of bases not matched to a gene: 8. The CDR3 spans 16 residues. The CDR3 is CASRETTGSSYNEQFF. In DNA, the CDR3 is TGTGCCAGCAGGGAGACGACAGGGAGCTCCTACAATGAGCAGTTCTTC.

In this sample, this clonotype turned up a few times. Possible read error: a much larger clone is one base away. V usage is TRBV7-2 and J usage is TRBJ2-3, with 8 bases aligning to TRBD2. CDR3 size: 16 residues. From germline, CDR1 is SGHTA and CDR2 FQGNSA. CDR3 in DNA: TGTGCCAGCGGCTTAGTCGGGGGGGGACGCACAGATACGCAGTATTTT. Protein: CASGLVGGGRTDTQYF.

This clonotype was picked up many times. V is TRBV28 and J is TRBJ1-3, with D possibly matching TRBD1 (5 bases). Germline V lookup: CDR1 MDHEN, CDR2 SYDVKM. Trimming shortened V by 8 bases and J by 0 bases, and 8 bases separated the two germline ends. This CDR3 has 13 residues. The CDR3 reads CASRQGSGNTIYF. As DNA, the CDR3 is TGTGCCAGCCGCCAGGGCTCTGGAAACACCATATATTTT.

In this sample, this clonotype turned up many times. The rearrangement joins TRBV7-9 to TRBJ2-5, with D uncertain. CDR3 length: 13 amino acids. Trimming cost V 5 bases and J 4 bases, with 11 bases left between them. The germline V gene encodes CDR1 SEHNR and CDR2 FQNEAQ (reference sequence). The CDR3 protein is CASSPNSGETQYF. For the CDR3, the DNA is TGTGCCAGCAGCCCCAACAGTGGAGAGACCCAGTACTTC.

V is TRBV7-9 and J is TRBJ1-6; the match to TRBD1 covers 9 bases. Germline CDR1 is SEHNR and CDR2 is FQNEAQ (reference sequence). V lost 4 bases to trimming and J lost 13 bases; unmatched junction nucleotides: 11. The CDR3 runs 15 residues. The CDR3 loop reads CASSSERQGVFPLHF. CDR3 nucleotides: TGTGCCAGCAGCTCCGAGCGACAGGGGGTCTTTCCCCTCCACTTT. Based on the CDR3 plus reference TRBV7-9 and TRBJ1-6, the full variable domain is DTGVSQNPRHKITKRGQNVTFRCDPISEHNRLYWYRQTLGQGPEFLTYFQNEAQLEKSRLLSDRFSAERPKGSFSTLEIQRTEQGDSAMYLCASSSERQGVFPLHFGNGTRLTVT.

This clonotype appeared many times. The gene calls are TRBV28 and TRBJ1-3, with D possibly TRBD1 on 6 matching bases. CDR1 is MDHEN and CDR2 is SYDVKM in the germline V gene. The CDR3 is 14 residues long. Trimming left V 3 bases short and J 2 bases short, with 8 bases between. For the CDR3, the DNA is TGTGCCAGCAGTTTCCGGACAGCTGGAAACACCATATATTTT. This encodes CASSFRTAGNTIYF.

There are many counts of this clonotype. CDR3 nucleotide sequence: TGTGCCAGCAGCCCCGGACCCGCGGCACTCACAGATACGCAGTATTTT. It encodes CASSPGPAALTDTQYF. This rearrangement joins TRBV7-3 to TRBJ2-3; no definite D call. Looked up from germline, CDR1 is SGHTA and CDR2 is FQGTGA. Trimming took off 5 bases at V and 2 bases at J, with 17 bases between the two ends. The CDR3 has 16 amino acids.

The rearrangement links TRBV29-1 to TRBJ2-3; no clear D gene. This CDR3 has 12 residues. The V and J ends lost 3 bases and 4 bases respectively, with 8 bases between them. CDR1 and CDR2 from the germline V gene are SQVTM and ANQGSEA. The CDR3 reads CSVDGRADTQYF. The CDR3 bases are TGCAGCGTTGACGGTCGCGCAGATACGCAGTATTTT.

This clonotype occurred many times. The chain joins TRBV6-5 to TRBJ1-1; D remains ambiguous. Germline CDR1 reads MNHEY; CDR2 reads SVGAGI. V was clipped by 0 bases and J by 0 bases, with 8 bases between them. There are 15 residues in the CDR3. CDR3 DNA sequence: TGTGCCAGCAGTTACTCCGACACCCTGAACACTGAAGCTTTCTTT. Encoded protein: CASSYSDTLNTEAFF.

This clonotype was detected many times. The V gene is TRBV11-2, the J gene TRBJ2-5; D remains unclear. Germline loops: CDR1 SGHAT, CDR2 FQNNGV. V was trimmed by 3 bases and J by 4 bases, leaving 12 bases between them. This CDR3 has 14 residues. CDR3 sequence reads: CASSFEAVRETQYF. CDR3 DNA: TGTGCCAGCAGCTTTGAGGCGGTGAGAGAGACCCAGTACTTC.

CDR3 amino acids: CASSPRQGATYNEQFF. The CDR3 DNA reads TGTGCCAGCAGCCCCAGACAGGGGGCGACTTACAATGAGCAGTTCTTC. The chain combines TRBV7-9 with TRBJ2-1, with 10 bases lining up with TRBD1. J gave up 4 bases and V 5 bases, and 8 bases lay outside the gene matches. The CDR3 sequence is 16 residues long. Looked up from germline, CDR1 is SEHNR and CDR2 is FQNEAQ (reference sequence). The full variable domain, its missing parts supplied by reference TRBV7-9 and TRBJ2-1, is DTGVSQNPRHKITKRGQNVTFRCDPISEHNRLYWYRQTLGQGPEFLTYFQNEAQLEKSRLLSDRFSAERPKGSFSTLEIQRTEQGDSAMYLCASSPRQGATYNEQFFGPGTRLTVL.